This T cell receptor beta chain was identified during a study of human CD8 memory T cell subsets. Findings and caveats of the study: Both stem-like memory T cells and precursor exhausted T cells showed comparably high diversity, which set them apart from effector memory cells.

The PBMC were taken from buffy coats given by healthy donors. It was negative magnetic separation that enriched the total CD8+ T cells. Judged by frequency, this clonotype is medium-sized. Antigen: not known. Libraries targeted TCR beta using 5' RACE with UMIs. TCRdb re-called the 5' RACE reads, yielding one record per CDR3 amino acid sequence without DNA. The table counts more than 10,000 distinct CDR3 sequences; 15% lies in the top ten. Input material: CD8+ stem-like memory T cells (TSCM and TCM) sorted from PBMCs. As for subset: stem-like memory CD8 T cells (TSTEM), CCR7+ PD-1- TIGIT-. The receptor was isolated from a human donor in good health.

The chain's CDR3 is CASSDQVARYQETQYF. The chain carries TRBV10-2 and TRBJ2-5; the TRBD2 assignment by TCRdb is unverifiable without DNA. Germline values: CDR1 WSHSY, CDR2 SAAADI. This CDR3 comprises 16 residues.